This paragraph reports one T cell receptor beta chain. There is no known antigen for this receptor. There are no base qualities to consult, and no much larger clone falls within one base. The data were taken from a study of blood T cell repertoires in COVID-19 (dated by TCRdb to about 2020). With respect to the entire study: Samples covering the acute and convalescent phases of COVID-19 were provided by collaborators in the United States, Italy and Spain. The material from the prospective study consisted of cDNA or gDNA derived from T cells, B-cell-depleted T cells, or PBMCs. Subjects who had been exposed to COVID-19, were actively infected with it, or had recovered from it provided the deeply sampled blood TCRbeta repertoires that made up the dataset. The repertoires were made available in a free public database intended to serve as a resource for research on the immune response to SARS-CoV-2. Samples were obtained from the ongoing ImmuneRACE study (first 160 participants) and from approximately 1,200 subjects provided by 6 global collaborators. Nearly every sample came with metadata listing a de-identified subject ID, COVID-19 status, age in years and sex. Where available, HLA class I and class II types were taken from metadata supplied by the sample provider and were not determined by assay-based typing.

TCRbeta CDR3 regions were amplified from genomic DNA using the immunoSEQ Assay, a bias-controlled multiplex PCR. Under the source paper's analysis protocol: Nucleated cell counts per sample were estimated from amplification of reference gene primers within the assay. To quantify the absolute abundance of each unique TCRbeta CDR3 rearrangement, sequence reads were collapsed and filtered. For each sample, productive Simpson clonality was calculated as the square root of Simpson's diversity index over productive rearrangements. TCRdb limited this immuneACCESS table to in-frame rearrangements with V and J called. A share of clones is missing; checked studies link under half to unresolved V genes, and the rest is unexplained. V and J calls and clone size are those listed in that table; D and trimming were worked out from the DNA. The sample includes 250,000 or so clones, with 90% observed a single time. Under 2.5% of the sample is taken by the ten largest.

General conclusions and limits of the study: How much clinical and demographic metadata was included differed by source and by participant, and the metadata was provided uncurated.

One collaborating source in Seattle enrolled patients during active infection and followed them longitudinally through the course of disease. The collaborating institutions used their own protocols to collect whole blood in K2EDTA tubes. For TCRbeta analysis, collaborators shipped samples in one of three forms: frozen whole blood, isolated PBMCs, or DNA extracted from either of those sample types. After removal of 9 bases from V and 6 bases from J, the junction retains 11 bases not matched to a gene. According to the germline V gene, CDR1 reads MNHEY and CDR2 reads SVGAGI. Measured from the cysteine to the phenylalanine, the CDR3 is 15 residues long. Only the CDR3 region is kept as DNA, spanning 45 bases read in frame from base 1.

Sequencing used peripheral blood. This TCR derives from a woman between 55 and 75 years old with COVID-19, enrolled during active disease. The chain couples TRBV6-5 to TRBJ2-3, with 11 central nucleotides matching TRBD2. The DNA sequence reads TGTGCCAGTGGACGTCTAGCGGGGGGACGGGATACGCAGTATTTT. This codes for CASGRLAGGRDTQYF.